This T cell receptor (beta chain) was captured in a study of human T cells and chemical hapten exposure. The authors' processing: Individual samples carried between roughly 23,224 and 700,000 TCRs, with roughly 96,000 as the median. TCRdb re-derived calls from the RACE reads in MiXCR, one entry per CDR3 protein. TCRdb's processing, not the authors', yielded these V and J calls. The sample includes fewer than 150,000 distinct CDR3 sequences, roughly an eighth of them seen just once. CDR3 length: 16 residues. Trimming at V came to 6 bases and at J to 0 bases, leaving 5 bases not matched to a gene. This clonotype was found a few times. Time point specified: patch test 1, 2 weeks after DPC sensitization. Regarding treatment: therapeutic diphenylcyclopropenone sensitization with weekly scalp DPC.

The material sequenced was whole blood, taken in connection with sensitization to the hapten diphenylcyclopropenone (DPC). The rearrangement links TRBV12-3 or TRBV12-4 to TRBJ2-3; the match to TRBD2 covers 11 bases. This receptor was obtained from a man aged 18 to 29 with alopecia areata. Some clones in this sample may be carry-over from other donors' samples. The CDR3: CASSPLAGGSTDTQYF. The CDR3 nucleotides read TGTGCCAGCAGCCCTTTAGCGGGGGGGAGCACAGATACGCAGTATTTT.